These 4 T cell receptor beta chains came from one sample sequenced in a study of immune evolution from preneoplasia to lung adenocarcinoma. Produced via immunoSEQ multiplex PCR; TCRdb's table is partial and in-frame only. In the table there are about 5,000 clones, roughly 83% of which are singletons. Sequenced material: FFPE adjacent normal lung tissue. The receptors come from a person aged 65-85 years with lung adenocarcinoma.

The chain employs TRBV28 and TRBJ2-7; 9 bases are shared with TRBD2. CDR1 and CDR2 (germline): MDHEN, SYDVKM. Trimming at V came to 5 bases and at J to 2 bases, leaving 7 bases not matched to a gene. The CDR3 length is 15 residues. The CDR3 spells CASSAGTSSTYEQYF. The CDR3 region has the DNA TGTGCCAGCAGTGCCGGGACTAGCAGTACCTACGAGCAGTACTTC.

This clone has a handful of counts. The chain combines TRBV7-9 with TRBJ2-7; no firm D call. CDR1 is SEHNR and CDR2 is FQNEAQ in the germline V gene (reference sequence). Between the trimmed V and J ends, which lost 5 bases and 3 bases, there was a span of 5 bases. The CDR3 consists of 11 residues. CDR3 sequence: CASSNNYEQYF. CDR3 nucleotide sequence: TGTGCCAGCAGCAACAACTACGAGCAGTACTTC.

The rearrangement links TRBV29-1 to TRBJ1-1, with D tentatively TRBD1 (5 bases). The germline V gene encodes CDR1 SQVTM and CDR2 ANQGSEA. This CDR3 is built from 15 residues. Trimming removed 0 bases at V and 0 bases at J, with 11 bases between. CDR3 amino acids: CSVEDPGQLNTEAFF. In DNA form, the CDR3 reads TGCAGCGTTGAAGATCCCGGACAATTGAACACTGAAGCTTTCTTT.

The chain couples TRBV5-1 to TRBJ2-3; tentative D call: TRBD2 (5 bases). The CDR3 has 15 residues. V was trimmed by 4 bases and J by 3 bases, leaving 15 bases between them. The germline gives CDR1 SGHRS, CDR2 YFSETQ. CDR3 amino acids: CASSQAGNPTDTQYF. Here the CDR3 DNA reads TGCGCCAGCAGCCAAGCCGGGAATCCGACAGATACGCAGTATTTT.